This entry describes one T cell receptor beta chain. What it recognizes is unknown. The data stem from a study of a mutant IDH1 vaccine in newly diagnosed glioma. Across the study: Patients were pretreated with radiotherapy, temozolomide, or both, mostly both.

Sequencing was performed with immunoSEQ multiplex PCR; in TCRdb, only in-frame clones are kept and a portion is missing. The table lists tens of thousands of clones, around four fifths of them singletons. Germline loops: CDR1 MNHEY, CDR2 SMNVEV (reference sequence). V was pared by 1 base and J by 5 bases, with 14 bases between. The CDR3 extends over 15 amino acids. The time point is: week 47, end of study. A 20-mer mutant IDH1 peptide at 300 ug was injected subcutaneously with topical imiquimod. Here the sequenced sample was PBMCs, taken from a glioma patient whose treatment included an IDH1 peptide vaccine. The chain joins TRBV27 to TRBJ1-1, with no clear D. The sequence derives from a woman between 45 and 60 years old with glioma. Here the CDR3 reads CASSLYPLKGTEAFF. The CDR3 DNA is TGTGCCAGCAGTTTATATCCTCTCAAGGGAACTGAAGCTTTCTTT.